The entry below describes one TCR beta chain. As yet, its antigen is unknown. V was clipped by 0 bases and J by 0 bases, with 9 bases between them. This CDR3 is built from 16 residues. From germline, CDR1 is LGHNA and CDR2 YSLEER. Via MiXCR, TCRdb re-called the RT-PCR reads, giving one row per CDR3 protein. The table records 250,000 to 350,000 distinct CDR3 sequences, roughly 22% of them present only once. This sample is part of a study of response to subunit inactivated influenza vaccine. Study conclusions and caveats: The authors suggested that every seasonal influenza vaccination recruits few new T cells.

The sample in question was PBMCs from blood, obtained about 19 months after vaccination. This clonotype originated in a man aged 50 to 69 who received an inactivated influenza vaccine. The V call is TRBV4-3, the J call TRBJ2-4; unclear D gene. CDR3 loop: CASSQDPRLAKNIQYF. In nucleotides, the CDR3 is TGCGCCAGCAGCCAAGATCCCCGGCTAGCCAAAAACATTCAGTACTTC.